This T cell receptor (beta chain) was profiled in a study of T cells in localized non-small cell lung cancer. Study-level results: For the top 100 tumor clones, a median around 61 also appeared in adjacent lung. Longer survival (overall) was linked to higher T cell density in blood.

The repertoire was sequenced with immunoSEQ multiplex PCR; TCRdb's copy has only in-frame clones and lacks some. This repertoire shows over 65,000 clones, approximately 84% found once; its top ten account for approximately 1.2%. After removal of 2 bases from V and 2 bases from J, the junction contained 5 bases not matched to a gene. The CDR3 runs to 15 residues. CDR1 is SGHVS, CDR2 FQNEAQ, per germline. Comments on this clone: Its specificity is not known.

This sequence joins TRBV7-8 and TRBJ1-1, with 7 bases fitting TRBD1. The material was peripheral blood, obtained before any cancer treatment. This TCR came from a female donor older than 55 with stage I lung adenocarcinoma. The CDR3 sequence: CASSLTGDANTEAFF. The DNA of the CDR3 is TGTGCCAGCAGCTTAACAGGGGACGCAAACACTGAAGCTTTCTTT.